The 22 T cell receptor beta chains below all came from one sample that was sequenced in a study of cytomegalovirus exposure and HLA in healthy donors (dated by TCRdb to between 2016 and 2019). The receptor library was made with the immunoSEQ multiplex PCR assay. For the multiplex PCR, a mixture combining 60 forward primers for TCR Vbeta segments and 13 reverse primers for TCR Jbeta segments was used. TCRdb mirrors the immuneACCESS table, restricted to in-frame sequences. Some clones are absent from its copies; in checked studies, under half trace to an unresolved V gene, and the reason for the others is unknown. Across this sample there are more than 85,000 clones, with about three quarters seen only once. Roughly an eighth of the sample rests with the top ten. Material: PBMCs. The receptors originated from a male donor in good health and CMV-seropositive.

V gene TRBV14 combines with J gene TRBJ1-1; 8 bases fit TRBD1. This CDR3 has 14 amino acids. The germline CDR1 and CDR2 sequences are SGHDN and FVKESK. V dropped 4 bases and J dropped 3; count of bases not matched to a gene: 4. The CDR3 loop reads CASSRRGQYTEAFF. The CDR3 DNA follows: TGTGCCAGCAGCCGCAGGGGGCAGTACACTGAAGCTTTCTTT.

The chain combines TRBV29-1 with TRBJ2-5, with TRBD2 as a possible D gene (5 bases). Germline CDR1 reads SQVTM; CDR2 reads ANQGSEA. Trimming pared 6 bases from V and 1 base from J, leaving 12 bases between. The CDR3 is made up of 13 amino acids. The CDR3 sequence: CSVPIGGQETQYF. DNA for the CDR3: TGCAGCGTCCCCATCGGAGGCCAAGAGACCCAGTACTTC.

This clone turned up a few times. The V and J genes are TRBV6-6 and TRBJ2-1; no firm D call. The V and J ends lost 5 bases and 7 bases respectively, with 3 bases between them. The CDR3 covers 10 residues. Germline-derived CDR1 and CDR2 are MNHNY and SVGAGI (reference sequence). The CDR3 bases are TGTGCCAGCAGTCAAAATGAGCAGTTCTTC. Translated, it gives CASSQNEQFF.

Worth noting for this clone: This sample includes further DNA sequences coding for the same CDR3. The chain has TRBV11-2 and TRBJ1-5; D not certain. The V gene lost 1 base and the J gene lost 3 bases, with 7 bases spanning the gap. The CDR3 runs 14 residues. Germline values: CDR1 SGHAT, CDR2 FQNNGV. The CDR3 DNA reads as TGTGCCAGCAGCTTAGGCGGGAACAATCAGCCCCAGCATTTT. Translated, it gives CASSLGGNNQPQHF.

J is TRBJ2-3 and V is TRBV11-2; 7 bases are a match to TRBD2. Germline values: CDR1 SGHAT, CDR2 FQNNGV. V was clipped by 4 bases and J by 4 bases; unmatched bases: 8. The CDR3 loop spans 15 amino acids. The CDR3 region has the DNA TGTGCCAGCAGCTCGGGAATCACTAGCGCAGATACGCAGTATTTT. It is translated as CASSSGITSADTQYF.

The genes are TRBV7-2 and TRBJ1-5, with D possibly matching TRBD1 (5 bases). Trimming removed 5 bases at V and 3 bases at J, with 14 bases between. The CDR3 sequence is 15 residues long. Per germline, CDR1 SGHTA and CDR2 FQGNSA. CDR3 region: CASSPSPGPNQPQHF. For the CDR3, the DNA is TGTGCCAGCAGCCCGAGCCCAGGGCCCAATCAGCCCCAGCATTTT.

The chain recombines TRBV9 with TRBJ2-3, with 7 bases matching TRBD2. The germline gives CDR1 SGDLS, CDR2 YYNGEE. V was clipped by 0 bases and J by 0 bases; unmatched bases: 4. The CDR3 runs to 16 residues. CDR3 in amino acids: CASSVGGGISTDTQYF. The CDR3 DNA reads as TGTGCCAGCAGCGTAGGGGGAGGGATTAGCACAGATACGCAGTATTTT. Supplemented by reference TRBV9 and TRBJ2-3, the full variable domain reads DSGVTQTPKHLITATGQRVTLRCSPRSGDLSVYWYQQSLDQGLQFLIQYYNGEERAKGNILERFSAQQFPDLHSELNLSSLELGDSALYFCASSVGGGISTDTQYFGPGTRLTVL.

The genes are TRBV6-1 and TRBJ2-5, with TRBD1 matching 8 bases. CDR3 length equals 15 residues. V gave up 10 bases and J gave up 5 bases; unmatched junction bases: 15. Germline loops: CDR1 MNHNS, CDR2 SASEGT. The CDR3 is CAISVSGQGAETQYF. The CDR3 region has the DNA TGTGCCATCTCCGTCTCTGGACAGGGCGCGGAGACCCAGTACTTC.

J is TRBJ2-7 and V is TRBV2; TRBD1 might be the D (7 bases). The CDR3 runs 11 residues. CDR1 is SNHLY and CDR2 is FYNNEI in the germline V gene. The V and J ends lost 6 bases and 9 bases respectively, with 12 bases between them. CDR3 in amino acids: CASSLQGGQYF. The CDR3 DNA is TGTGCCAGCAGCCTCCAGGGGGGGCAGTACTTC.

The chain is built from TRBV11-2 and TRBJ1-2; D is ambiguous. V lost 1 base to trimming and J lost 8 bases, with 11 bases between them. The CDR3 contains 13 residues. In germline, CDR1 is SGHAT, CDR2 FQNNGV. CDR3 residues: CASSLGSGDGYTF. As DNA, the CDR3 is TGTGCCAGCAGCTTAGGGTCGGGAGACGGCTACACCTTC. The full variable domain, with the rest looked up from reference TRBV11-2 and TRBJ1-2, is EAGVAQSPRYKIIEKRQSVAFWCNPISGHATLYWYQQILGQGPKLLIQFQNNGVVDDSQLPKDRFSAERLKGVDSTLKIQPAKLEDSAVYLCASSLGSGDGYTFGSGTRLTVV.

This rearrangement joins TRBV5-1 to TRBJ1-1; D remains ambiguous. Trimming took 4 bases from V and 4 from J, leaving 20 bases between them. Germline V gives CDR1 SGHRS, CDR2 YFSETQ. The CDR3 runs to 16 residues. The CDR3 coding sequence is TGCGCCAGCAGCCCCCGCCGGAGGGCGCGCCTCACTGAAGCTTTCTTT. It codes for CASSPRRRARLTEAFF. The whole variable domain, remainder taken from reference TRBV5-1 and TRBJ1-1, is KAGVTQTPRYLIKTRGQQVTLSCSPISGHRSVSWYQQTPGQGLQFLFEYFSETQRNKGNFPGRFSGRQFSNSRSEMNVSTLELGDSALYLCASSPRRRARLTEAFFGQGTRLTVV.

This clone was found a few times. CDR3 nucleotides: TGTGCCAGCCGCCGGGACAGGGGTGCAGGGGCCAACGTCCTGACTTTC. The encoded protein is CASRRDRGAGANVLTF. V and J are TRBV5-5 and TRBJ2-6; 10 nucleotides agree with TRBD1. Germline assignment: CDR1 SGHKS and CDR2 YYEKEE (reference sequence). The CDR3 runs 16 residues. J was trimmed by 4 bases and V by 7 bases; bases with no gene match: 8. The variable domain in full, completed from reference TRBV5-5 and TRBJ2-6, reads DAGVTQSPTHLIKTRGQQVTLRCSPISGHKSVSWYQQVLGQGPQFIFQYYEKEERGRGNFPDRFSARQFPNYSSELNVNALLLGDSALYLCASRRDRGAGANVLTFGAGSRLTVL.

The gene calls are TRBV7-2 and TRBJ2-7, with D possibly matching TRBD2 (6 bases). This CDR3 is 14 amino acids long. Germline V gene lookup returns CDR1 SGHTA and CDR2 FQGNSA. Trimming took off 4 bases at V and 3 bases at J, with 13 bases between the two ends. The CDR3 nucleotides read TGTGCCAGCAGCTGGCGGCGGGGCGACTACGAGCAGTACTTC. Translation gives CASSWRRGDYEQYF.

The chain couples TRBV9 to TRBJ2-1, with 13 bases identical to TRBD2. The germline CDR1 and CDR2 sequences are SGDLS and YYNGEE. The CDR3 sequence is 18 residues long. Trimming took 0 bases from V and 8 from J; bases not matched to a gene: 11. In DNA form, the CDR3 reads TGTGCCAGCAGCGTAGCTACCCAGACTAGCGGGGGGAGTGATGAGCAGTTCTTC. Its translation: CASSVATQTSGGSDEQFF.

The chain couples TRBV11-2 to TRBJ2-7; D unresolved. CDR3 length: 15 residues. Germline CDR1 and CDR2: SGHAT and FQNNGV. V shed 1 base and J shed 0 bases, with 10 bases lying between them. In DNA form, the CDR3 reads TGTGCCAGCAGCTTAGCCTCCGTGAGCTCCTACGAGCAGTACTTC. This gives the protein CASSLASVSSYEQYF.

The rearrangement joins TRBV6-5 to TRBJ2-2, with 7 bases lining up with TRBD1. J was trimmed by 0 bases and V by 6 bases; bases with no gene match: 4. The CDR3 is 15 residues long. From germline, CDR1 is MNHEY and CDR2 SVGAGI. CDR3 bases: TGTGCCAGCAGCCGGGGACAGCCGAACACCGGGGAGCTGTTTTTT. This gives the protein CASSRGQPNTGELFF.

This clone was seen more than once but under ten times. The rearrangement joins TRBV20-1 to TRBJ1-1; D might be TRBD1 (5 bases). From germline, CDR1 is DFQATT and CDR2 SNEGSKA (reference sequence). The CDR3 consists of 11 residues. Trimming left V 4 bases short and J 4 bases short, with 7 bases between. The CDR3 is CSAKQVTEAFF. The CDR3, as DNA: TGCAGTGCTAAACAGGTCACTGAAGCTTTCTTT.

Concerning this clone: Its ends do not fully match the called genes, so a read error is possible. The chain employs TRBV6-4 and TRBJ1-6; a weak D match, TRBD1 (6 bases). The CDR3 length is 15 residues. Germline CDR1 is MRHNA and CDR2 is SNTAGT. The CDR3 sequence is CASTPGQWYNSPLHF. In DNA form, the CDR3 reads TGTGCCAGCACGCCTGGACAGTGGTATAACTCACCCCTCCACTTT.

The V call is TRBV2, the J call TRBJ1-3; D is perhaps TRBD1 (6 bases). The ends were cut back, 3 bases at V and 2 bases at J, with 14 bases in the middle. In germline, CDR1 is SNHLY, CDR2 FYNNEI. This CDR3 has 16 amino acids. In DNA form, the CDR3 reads TGTGCCAGCAGTGAGGACAGTACCGGAGCTGGAAACACCATATATTTT. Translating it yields CASSEDSTGAGNTIYF. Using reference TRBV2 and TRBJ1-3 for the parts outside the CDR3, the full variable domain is EPEVTQTPSHQVTQMGQEVILRCVPISNHLYFYWYRQILGQKVEFLVSFYNNEISEKSEIFDDQFSVERPDGSNFTLKIRSTKLEDSAMYFCASSEDSTGAGNTIYFGEGSWLTVV.

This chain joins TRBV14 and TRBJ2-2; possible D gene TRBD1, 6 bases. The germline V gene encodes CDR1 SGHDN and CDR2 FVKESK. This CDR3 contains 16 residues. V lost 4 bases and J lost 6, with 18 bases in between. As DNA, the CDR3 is TGTGCCAGCAGCCCTGGACAGAGGCTGTATTCCGGGGAGCTGTTTTTT. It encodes CASSPGQRLYSGELFF.

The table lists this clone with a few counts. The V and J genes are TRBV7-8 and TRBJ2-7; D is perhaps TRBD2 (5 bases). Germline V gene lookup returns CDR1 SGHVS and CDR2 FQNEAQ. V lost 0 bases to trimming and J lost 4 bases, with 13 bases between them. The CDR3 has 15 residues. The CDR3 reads CASSLAPSPTYEQYF. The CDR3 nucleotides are TGTGCCAGCAGCTTAGCTCCTAGCCCGACTTACGAGCAGTACTTC. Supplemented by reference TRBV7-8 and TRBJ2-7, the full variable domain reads GAGVSQSPRYKVAKRGQDVALRCDPISGHVSLFWYQQALGQGPEFLTYFQNEAQLDKSGLPSDRFFAERPEGSVSTLKIQRTQQEDSAVYLCASSLAPSPTYEQYFGPGTRLTVT.

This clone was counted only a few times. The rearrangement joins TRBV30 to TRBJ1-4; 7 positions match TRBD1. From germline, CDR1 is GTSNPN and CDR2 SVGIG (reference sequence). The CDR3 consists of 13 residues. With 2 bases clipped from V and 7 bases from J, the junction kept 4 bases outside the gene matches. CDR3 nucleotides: TGTGCCTGGAGTAGACAGGGCGGTGAAAAACTGTTTTTT. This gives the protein CAWSRQGGEKLFF.